This TCR beta chain was profiled in a study of CD8 T cells in ankylosing spondylitis. Findings and limits, study-wide: Disease-linked clones were reportedly significantly enriched in matched ankylosing spondylitis synovial fluid. Ankylosing spondylitis blood appeared to carry a characteristic TCR beta motif of roughly 8 highly homologous variants.

In TCRdb, the 5' RACE reads were re-called with MiXCR into one record per CDR3 protein. The sample holds a few hundred thousand distinct CDR3 sequences, roughly 8% seen once. Concerning this clonotype: Its matching antigen is unknown.

This CDR3 spans 13 amino acids. V lost 4 bases and J lost 6, with 13 bases in between. CDR1 is DFQATT and CDR2 is SNEGSKA in the germline V gene (reference sequence). The chain employs TRBV20-1 and TRBJ2-1; D call uncertain. Input material: blood, either unsorted or a sorted T cell fraction (not recorded which). This TCR was sampled from a male donor with ankylosing spondylitis. CDR3 amino acids: CSANGDPGNEQFF. In nucleotides, the CDR3 is TGCAGTGCTAACGGCGATCCGGGCAATGAGCAGTTCTTC.